Reported below is one TCR beta chain. The CDR3 is 13 residues long. V lost 5 bases to trimming and J lost 5 bases, with 11 bases between them. Germline V lookup: CDR1 SGDLS, CDR2 YYNGEE. The sample belongs to a study of blood T cell repertoires in COVID-19. Study overall: There were acute and convalescent COVID-19 samples, and they came from the United States, Italy and Spain. From T cells, B-cell-depleted T cells, or PBMCs came the material, which was cDNA or gDNA.

Per the original methods: Amplification of reference gene primers was used by the study to estimate nucleated cell counts. The repertoire was sequenced with immunoSEQ multiplex PCR; TCRdb's copy has only in-frame clones and lacks some. D and trimming come from the DNA, and the V and J calls and clone size come from that table. The sample has fewer than 75,000 clones; approximately 91% are singletons. J is TRBJ2-4 and V is TRBV9; tentative D call: TRBD1 (5 bases). This receptor was identified in a man between 65 and 80 years old with acute or convalescent COVID-19. The sample taken for sequencing was peripheral blood. CDR3 nucleotide sequence: TGTGCCAGCAGTCCCCCGACAGAAAACATTCAGTACTTC. Its translation: CASSPPTENIQYF. Combining the CDR3 with reference TRBV9 and TRBJ2-4 gives the whole variable domain DSGVTQTPKHLITATGQRVTLRCSPRSGDLSVYWYQQSLDQGLQFLIQYYNGEERAKGNILERFSAQQFPDLHSELNLSSLELGDSALYFCASSPPTENIQYFGAGTRLSVL.